This T cell receptor beta chain was documented in a study of cytomegalovirus exposure and HLA in healthy donors. Overall study findings and caveats: The CMV antigen specificity of a few CMV-associated chains was confirmed through in vitro analysis. TCR beta chains numbering 164 were designated cytomegalovirus-associated. The classifier, whose performance was assessed in both the original and validation cohorts, reportedly diagnosed cytomegalovirus status with high specificity and sensitivity.

Worth noting for this clone: Its antigen is unknown.

The donors were in the roughly 130-subject validation cohort, distinct from the approximately 700-subject first cohort. The table came from immunoSEQ multiplex PCR; TCRdb's copy has only in-frame clones and leaves some out. This sample carries 100,000 to 150,000 clones, 89% of them seen once, and the ten largest clones take over 3%. This CDR3 spans 17 amino acids. V was pared by 4 bases and J by 0 bases, with 9 bases of the junction left unmatched. The germline V gene encodes CDR1 SNHLY and CDR2 FYNNEI. This receptor was taken from a man aged 25 to 40 in good health and CMV-seronegative. Sequencing was done on a sample of PBMCs. The gene calls are TRBV2 and TRBJ1-5; 7 positions match TRBD1. In DNA, the CDR3 is TGTGCCAGCAGTGTTCGTGACAGGGAACGTAGCAATCAGCCCCAGCATTTT. Translation: CASSVRDRERSNQPQHF. The full variable domain, with the rest looked up from reference TRBV2 and TRBJ1-5, is EPEVTQTPSHQVTQMGQEVILRCVPISNHLYFYWYRQILGQKVEFLVSFYNNEISEKSEIFDDQFSVERPDGSNFTLKIRSTKLEDSAMYFCASSVRDRERSNQPQHFGDGTRLSIL.